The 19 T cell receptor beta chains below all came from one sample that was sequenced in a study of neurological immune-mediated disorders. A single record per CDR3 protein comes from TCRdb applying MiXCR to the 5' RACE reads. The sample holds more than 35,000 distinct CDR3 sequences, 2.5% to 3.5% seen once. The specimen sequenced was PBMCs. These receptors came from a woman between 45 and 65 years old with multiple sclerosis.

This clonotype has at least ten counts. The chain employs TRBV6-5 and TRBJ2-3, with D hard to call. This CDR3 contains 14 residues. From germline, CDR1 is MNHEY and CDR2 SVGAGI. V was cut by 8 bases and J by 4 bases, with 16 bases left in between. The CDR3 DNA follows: TGTGCCAGCTCGCTGAACGGCCCCCCAGATACGCAGTATTTT. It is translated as CASSLNGPPDTQYF.

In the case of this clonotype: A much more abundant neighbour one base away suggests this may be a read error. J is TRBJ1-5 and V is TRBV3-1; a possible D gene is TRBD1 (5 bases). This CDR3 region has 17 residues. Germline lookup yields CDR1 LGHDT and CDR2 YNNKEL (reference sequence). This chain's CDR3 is CASSQEYGGGVNQHQHF. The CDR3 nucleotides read TGTGCCAGCAGCCAAGAATACGGTGGAGGGGTAAATCAGCACCAGCATTTT.

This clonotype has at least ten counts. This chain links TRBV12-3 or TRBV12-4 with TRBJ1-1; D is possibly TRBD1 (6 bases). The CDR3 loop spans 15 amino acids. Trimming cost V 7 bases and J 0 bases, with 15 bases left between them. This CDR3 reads CASTRGSGVNTEAFF. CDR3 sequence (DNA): TGTGCCAGCACCCGTGGCTCAGGGGTGAACACTGAAGCTTTCTTT.

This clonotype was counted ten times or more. The CDR3 sequence: CASSIGQGQNEQYV. The CDR3 bases are TGTGCCAGCAGCATCGGACAGGGTCAAAACGAGCAGTACGTC. J is TRBJ2-7 and V is TRBV5-6; TRBD1 matches 8 bases. CDR3 size: 14 residues. The germline gives CDR1 SGHDT, CDR2 YYEEEE. V gave up 4 bases and J gave up 5 bases; unmatched junction bases: 8.

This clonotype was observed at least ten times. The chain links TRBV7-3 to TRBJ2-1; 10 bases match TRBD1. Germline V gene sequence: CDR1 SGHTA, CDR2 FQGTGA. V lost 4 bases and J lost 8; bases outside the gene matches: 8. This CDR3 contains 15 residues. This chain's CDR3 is CASSSTGTGAYEQFF. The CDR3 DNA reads TGTGCCAGCAGCTCAACCGGGACAGGGGCGTATGAGCAGTTCTTC.

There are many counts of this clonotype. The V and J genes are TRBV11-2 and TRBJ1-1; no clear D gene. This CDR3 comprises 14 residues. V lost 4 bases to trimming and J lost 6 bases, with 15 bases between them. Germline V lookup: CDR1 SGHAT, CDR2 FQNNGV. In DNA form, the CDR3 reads TGTGCCAGCAGCTCTGAAACCAGGCGGGCTGAAGCTTTCTTT. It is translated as CASSSETRRAEAFF.

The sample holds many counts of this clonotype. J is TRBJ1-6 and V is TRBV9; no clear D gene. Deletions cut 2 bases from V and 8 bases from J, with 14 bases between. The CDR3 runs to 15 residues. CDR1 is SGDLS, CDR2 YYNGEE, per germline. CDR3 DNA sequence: TGTGCCAGCAGCGTCAAAGCCCCAGGCGATTCACCCCTCCACTTT. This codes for CASSVKAPGDSPLHF.

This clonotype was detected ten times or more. CDR3: CASRWGQTDAEQYF. The CDR3 DNA is TGTGCCAGCAGATGGGGACAAACAGACGCCGAGCAGTACTTC. The V call is TRBV12-3 or TRBV12-4, the J call TRBJ2-7; D may be TRBD1 (6 bases). The CDR3 is 14 amino acids. Trimming shortened V by 6 bases and J by 6 bases, and 18 bases separated the two germline ends.

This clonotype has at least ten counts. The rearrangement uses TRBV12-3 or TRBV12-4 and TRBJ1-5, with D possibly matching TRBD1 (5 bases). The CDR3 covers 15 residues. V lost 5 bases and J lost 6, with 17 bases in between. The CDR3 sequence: CASSPGPIEAQPQHF. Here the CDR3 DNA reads TGTGCCAGCAGTCCGGGACCTATCGAGGCTCAGCCCCAGCATTTT.

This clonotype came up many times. The CDR3 DNA reads TGTGCCAGCAGCTTAGATGTCCAGGACAGGGTCCAAGAGACCCAGTACTTC. This encodes CASSLDVQDRVQETQYF. The gene calls are TRBV11-2 and TRBJ2-5; 8 bases fit TRBD1. The V gene end was trimmed by 0 bases and the J gene end by 1 base; junction bases not matched to a gene: 7. CDR3 size: 17 residues. Germline V gives CDR1 SGHAT, CDR2 FQNNGV.

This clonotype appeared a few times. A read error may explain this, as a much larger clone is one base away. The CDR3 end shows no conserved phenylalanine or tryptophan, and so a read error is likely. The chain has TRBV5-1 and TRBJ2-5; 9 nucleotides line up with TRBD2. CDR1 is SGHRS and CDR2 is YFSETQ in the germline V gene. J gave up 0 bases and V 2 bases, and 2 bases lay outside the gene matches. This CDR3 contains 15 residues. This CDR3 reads CASSLTSGYQETQYC. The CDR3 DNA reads TGCGCCAGCAGCTTAACTAGCGGGTACCAAGAGACCCAGTACTGC.

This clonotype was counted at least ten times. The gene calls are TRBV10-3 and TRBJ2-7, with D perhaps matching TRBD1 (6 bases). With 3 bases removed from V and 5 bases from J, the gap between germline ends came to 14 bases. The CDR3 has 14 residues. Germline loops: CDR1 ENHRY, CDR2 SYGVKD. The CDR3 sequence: CAISDRDNRNEQYF. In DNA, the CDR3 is TGTGCCATCAGTGATCGGGACAATCGAAACGAGCAGTACTTC.

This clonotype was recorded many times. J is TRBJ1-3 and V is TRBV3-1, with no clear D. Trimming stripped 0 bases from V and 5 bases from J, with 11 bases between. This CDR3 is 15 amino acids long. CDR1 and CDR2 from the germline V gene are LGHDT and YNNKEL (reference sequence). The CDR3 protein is CASSQDPGSRNTIYF. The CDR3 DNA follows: TGTGCCAGCAGCCAAGACCCCGGATCCCGAAACACCATATATTTT.

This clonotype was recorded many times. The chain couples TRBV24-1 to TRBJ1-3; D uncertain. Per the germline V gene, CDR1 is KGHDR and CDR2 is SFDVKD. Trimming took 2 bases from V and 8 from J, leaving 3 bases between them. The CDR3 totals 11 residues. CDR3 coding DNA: TGTGCCACCAGTGATTGGGACACCATATATTTT. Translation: CATSDWDTIYF.

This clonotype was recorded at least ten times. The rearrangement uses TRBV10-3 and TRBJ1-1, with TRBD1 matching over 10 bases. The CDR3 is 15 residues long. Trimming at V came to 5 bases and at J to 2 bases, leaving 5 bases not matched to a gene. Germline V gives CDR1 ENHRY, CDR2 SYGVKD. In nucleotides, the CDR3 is TGTGCCATCAGTTTAGGACAGGGGGTTAACACTGAAGCTTTCTTT. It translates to CAISLGQGVNTEAFF.

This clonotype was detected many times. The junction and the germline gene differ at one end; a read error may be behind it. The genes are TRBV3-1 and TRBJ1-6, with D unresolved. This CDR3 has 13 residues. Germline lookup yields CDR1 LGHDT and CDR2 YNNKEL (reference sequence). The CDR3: CASSQGYNSTLNF. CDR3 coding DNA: TGTGCCAGCAGCCAGGGGTATAATTCAACCCTCAACTTT.

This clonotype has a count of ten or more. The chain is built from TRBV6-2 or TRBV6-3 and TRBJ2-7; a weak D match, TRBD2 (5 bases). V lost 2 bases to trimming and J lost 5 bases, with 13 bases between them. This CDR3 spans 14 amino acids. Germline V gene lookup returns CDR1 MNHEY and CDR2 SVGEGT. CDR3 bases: TGTGCCAGCAGTTACGGTCAGGAGGCCAACGAGCAGTACGTC. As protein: CASSYGQEANEQYV.

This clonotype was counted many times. CDR3 sequence (DNA): TGCGCCAGCAGCCCTGCCCAGGGGCTGGATACGCAGTATTTT. Amino acids: CASSPAQGLDTQYF. The genes are TRBV5-1 and TRBJ2-3; maybe TRBD1 (6 bases). The germline V and J ends were trimmed by 4 bases and 6 bases, with 15 bases remaining between them. Germline V gene sequence: CDR1 SGHRS, CDR2 YFSETQ. CDR3 length: 14 residues.

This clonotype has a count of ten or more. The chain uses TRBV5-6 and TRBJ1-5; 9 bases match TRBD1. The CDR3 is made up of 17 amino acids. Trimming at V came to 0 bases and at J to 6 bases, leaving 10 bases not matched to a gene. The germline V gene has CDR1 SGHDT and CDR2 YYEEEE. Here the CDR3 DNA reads TGTGCCAGCAGCTTGGGACAGGGGGTCCGCCGGGGTCAGCCCCAGCATTTT. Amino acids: CASSLGQGVRRGQPQHF. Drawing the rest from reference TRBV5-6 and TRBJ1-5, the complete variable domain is DAGVTQSPTHLIKTRGQQVTLRCSPKSGHDTVSWYQQALGQGPQFIFQYYEEEERQRGNFPDRFSGHQFPNYSSELNVNALLLGDSALYLCASSLGQGVRRGQPQHFGDGTRLSIL.